This record concerns one T cell receptor beta chain sequence. The data were taken from a study of blood T cell repertoires in COVID-19. On the study more broadly: Sources were T cells, B-cell-depleted T cells, or PBMCs; the material itself was cDNA or gDNA.

Clones were read by immunoSEQ multiplex PCR, and TCRdb kept only the in-frame ones, dropping some. In the table there are about 410,000 clones, 75% to 90% of which are singletons. Material: peripheral blood. This clonotype was sampled from a woman in her twenties or thirties with active or convalescent COVID-19.

CDR3 in amino acids: CAWSRLAGVAGELFF. The CDR3 bases are TGTGCCTGGAGTAGGCTAGCGGGAGTGGCCGGGGAGCTGTTTTTT. The V gene is TRBV30, the J gene TRBJ2-2; 10 positions match TRBD2. CDR1 is GTSNPN and CDR2 is SVGIG in the germline V gene (reference sequence). The CDR3 runs 15 residues. The ends lost 2 bases at V and 6 bases at J; junction bases unmatched: 6.